These 16 T cell receptor beta chains came from one sample sequenced in a study of cytomegalovirus exposure and HLA in healthy donors (dated by TCRdb to about 2017). Preparation of the library involved the immunoSEQ multiplex PCR assay. A mixture of 60 forward primers for TCR Vbeta segments and 13 reverse primers for TCR Jbeta segments was used in the multiplex PCR. TCRdb mirrors the immuneACCESS table, restricted to in-frame sequences. Some clones are absent from its copies; in checked studies, under half trace to an unresolved V gene, and the reason for the others is unknown. The table for this sample shows over 75,000 clones. 5.5% to 6.5% of the sample is taken by the ten largest. The sample was PBMCs. All receptors derive from a girl aged 10-17 years in good health and CMV-seropositive.

The chain carries TRBV19 and TRBJ2-2; 8 bases match TRBD2. The CDR3 length is 15 residues. In germline, CDR1 is LNHDA, CDR2 SQIVND (reference sequence). V was pared by 11 bases and J by 2 bases, with 10 bases of the junction left unmatched. CDR3 amino acids: CASRGGRTNTGELFF. Here the CDR3 DNA reads TGTGCCTCTCGGGGGGGACGGACTAACACCGGGGAGCTGTTTTTT.

This chain connects TRBV19 to TRBJ2-3; D is uncertain. CDR3 length: 13 residues. The V end was cut by 7 bases, the J end by 1 base, with 9 bases between. Germline CDR1 reads LNHDA; CDR2 reads SQIVND (reference sequence). The CDR3 here is CASTVSGTDTQYF. The CDR3 DNA is TGTGCCAGTACGGTTTCGGGCACAGATACGCAGTATTTT.

CDR3 sequence reads: CAISESKGGGRDLKDYGYTF. CDR3 nucleotide sequence: TGTGCCATCAGTGAGTCGAAAGGCGGGGGGCGCGATCTCAAAGACTATGGCTACACCTTC. J is TRBJ1-2 and V is TRBV10-3; weak D call: TRBD1 (6 bases). Germline CDR1 ENHRY, CDR2 SYGVKD. Trimming left V 0 bases short and J 3 bases short, with 26 bases between. This CDR3 contains 20 residues.

V usage is TRBV6-4 and J usage is TRBJ2-5; 8 bases are shared with TRBD1. CDR3 length: 14 amino acids. J was trimmed by 1 base and V by 5 bases; bases with no gene match: 3. Germline V gene sequence: CDR1 MRHNA, CDR2 SNTAGT. CDR3 sequence reads: CASSPQGGQETQYF. The CDR3 coding sequence is TGTGCCAGCAGTCCACAGGGGGGCCAAGAGACCCAGTACTTC.

The CDR3 reads CASSRTSGGGSEQYF. CDR3 coding DNA: TGCGCCAGCAGCCGCACTAGCGGGGGGGGCTCCGAGCAGTACTTC. This chain connects TRBV4-1 to TRBJ2-7; 13 nucleotides match TRBD2. There are 15 residues in the CDR3. Germline V gene data show CDR1 as MGHRA and CDR2 as YSYEKL. J was trimmed by 6 bases and V by 4 bases; bases with no gene match: 6.

The chain uses TRBV11-2 and TRBJ2-3, with D hard to call. CDR3 length equals 15 residues. Trimming removed 0 bases from V and 2 bases from J, with 9 bases in between. Germline V lookup: CDR1 SGHAT, CDR2 FQNNGV. The CDR3 sequence: CASSLDSYPTDTQYF. Written as DNA, the CDR3 is TGTGCCAGCAGCTTAGATTCCTACCCCACAGATACGCAGTATTTT.

The J gene is TRBJ1-2, the V gene TRBV4-2, with D perhaps matching TRBD1 (5 bases). Germline V gene data show CDR1 as LGHNA and CDR2 as YNFKEQ. V dropped 1 base and J dropped 2 bases, with 14 bases sitting between them. This CDR3 has 16 amino acids. CDR3 bases: TGTGCCAGCAGCCAAGTTGGGACTTCAACGAACTATGGCTACACCTTC. The encoded protein is CASSQVGTSTNYGYTF.

The chain combines TRBV29-1 with TRBJ1-2, with D tentatively TRBD1 (5 bases). This CDR3 is built from 13 residues. Trimming removed 7 bases at V and 2 bases at J, with 14 bases between. Germline CDR1 SQVTM, CDR2 ANQGSEA. Here the CDR3 reads CSALEGLNYGYTF. The CDR3 bases are TGCAGCGCGTTGGAGGGACTAAACTATGGCTACACCTTC. Drawing the rest from reference TRBV29-1 and TRBJ1-2, the complete variable domain is SAVISQKPSRDICQRGTSLTIQCQVDSQVTMMFWYRQQPGQSLTLIATANQGSEATYESGFVIDKFPISRPNLTFSTLTVSNMSPEDSSIYLCSALEGLNYGYTFGSGTRLTVV.

This chain uses TRBV9 with TRBJ1-4; no clear D. Germline CDR1 reads SGDLS; CDR2 reads YYNGEE. There are 14 residues in the CDR3. V was trimmed by 4 bases and J by 6 bases, leaving 13 bases between them. The CDR3 here is CASSQKRGDEKLFF. Here the CDR3 DNA reads TGTGCCAGCAGCCAAAAGCGCGGGGATGAAAAACTGTTTTTT.

CDR3: CASSSGTGAQHF. The CDR3 DNA reads as TGTGCCAGCAGCTCTGGGACAGGGGCCCAGCATTTT. The chain carries TRBV7-6 and TRBJ1-5; 10 nucleotides align to TRBD1. The CDR3 length is 12 residues. The germline gives CDR1 SGHVS, CDR2 FNYEAQ. V lost 4 bases and J lost 11; bases outside the gene matches: 2.

The chain combines TRBV7-6 with TRBJ2-3; 10 nucleotides align to TRBD2. Germline assignment: CDR1 SGHVS and CDR2 FNYEAQ. CDR3 length: 16 amino acids. V gave up 3 bases and J gave up 2 bases; unmatched junction bases: 5. CDR3 region: CASSLAAGGITDTQYF. In DNA, the CDR3 is TGTGCCAGCAGCTTGGCAGCGGGGGGGATCACAGATACGCAGTATTTT.

The CDR3 coding sequence is TGTGCCAGCAGCTTTCTACTTTCTGGGGCCAACGTCCTGACTTTC. This sequence encodes CASSFLLSGANVLTF. V usage is TRBV13 and J usage is TRBJ2-6; D is ambiguous. The CDR3 length is 15 residues. V was clipped by 3 bases and J by 1 base, with 7 bases between them. The germline gives CDR1 PRHDT, CDR2 FYEKMQ (reference sequence).

This chain links TRBV10-3 with TRBJ2-1, with 7 bases lining up with TRBD2. The CDR3 extends over 14 amino acids. V dropped 4 bases and J dropped 4; count of bases not matched to a gene: 4. Germline-derived CDR1 and CDR2 are ENHRY and SYGVKD. The CDR3 DNA follows: TGTGCCATCAGTGGGGACTACAAGTACAATGAGCAGTTCTTC. It is translated as CAISGDYKYNEQFF.

The chain is built from TRBV9 and TRBJ2-1; 7 bases match TRBD2. Trimming removed 0 bases from V and 0 bases from J; junction bases left unmatched: 6. The CDR3 loop spans 17 amino acids. The germline CDR1 and CDR2 sequences are SGDLS and YYNGEE. For the CDR3, the DNA is TGTGCCAGCAGCGTAGCAACTAGCGCGAGCTCCTACAATGAGCAGTTCTTC. This gives the protein CASSVATSASSYNEQFF.

The chain carries TRBV7-9 and TRBJ1-2, with D possibly matching TRBD1 (6 bases). Germline V gene data show CDR1 as SEHNR and CDR2 as FQNEAQ (reference sequence). CDR3 length: 15 amino acids. Trimming left V 5 bases short and J 4 bases short, with 17 bases between. CDR3 sequence reads: CASSPRQESLYGYTF. The CDR3 coding sequence is TGTGCCAGCAGCCCGAGACAGGAGAGTCTCTATGGCTACACCTTC. Combining the CDR3 with reference TRBV7-9 and TRBJ1-2 gives the whole variable domain DTGVSQNPRHKITKRGQNVTFRCDPISEHNRLYWYRQTLGQGPEFLTYFQNEAQLEKSRLLSDRFSAERPKGSFSTLEIQRTEQGDSAMYLCASSPRQESLYGYTFGSGTRLTVV.

The chain joins TRBV6-1 to TRBJ1-1; D unclear. Germline lookup yields CDR1 MNHNS and CDR2 SASEGT. V was pared by 7 bases and J by 1 base, with 10 bases between. This CDR3 region has 13 residues. In DNA form, the CDR3 reads TGTGCCAGCATAGCAGTACCGAACACTGAAGCTTTCTTT. It yields the protein CASIAVPNTEAFF.